The T cell receptor (beta chain) under discussion was sequenced for a study of human T cells and chemical hapten exposure. Study summary: The study sensitized with 2% DPC on a roughly 2 cm by roughly 2 cm patch of upper inner arm skin.

The time point denotes: patch test 3, about 24 weeks after DPC sensitization. Treatment indicated: therapeutic diphenylcyclopropenone sensitization with weekly scalp DPC. Blood draws came first, before each patch test. The authors' total RNA extraction used unfractionated whole blood. TCRdb re-derived calls from the RACE reads in MiXCR, one entry per CDR3 protein. The repertoire holds about 52,000 distinct CDR3 sequences, approximately 9.9% seen once, with around 17% in the top ten. The CDR3 spans 13 residues. Germline V gene sequence: CDR1 MDHEN, CDR2 SYDVKM. V lost 6 bases, J lost 2 bases, and 11 bases lay in between.

The source is a woman aged 40 to 49 with alopecia areata. Some clones in this sample may be carry-over from other donors' samples. The starting material was whole blood, obtained in connection with sensitization to the hapten diphenylcyclopropenone (DPC). The rearrangement joins TRBV28 to TRBJ2-7; no definite D call. The CDR3 sequence is CASRTPPAYEQYF. The CDR3 region has the DNA TGTGCCAGCAGGACCCCGCCGGCCTACGAGCAGTACTTC.